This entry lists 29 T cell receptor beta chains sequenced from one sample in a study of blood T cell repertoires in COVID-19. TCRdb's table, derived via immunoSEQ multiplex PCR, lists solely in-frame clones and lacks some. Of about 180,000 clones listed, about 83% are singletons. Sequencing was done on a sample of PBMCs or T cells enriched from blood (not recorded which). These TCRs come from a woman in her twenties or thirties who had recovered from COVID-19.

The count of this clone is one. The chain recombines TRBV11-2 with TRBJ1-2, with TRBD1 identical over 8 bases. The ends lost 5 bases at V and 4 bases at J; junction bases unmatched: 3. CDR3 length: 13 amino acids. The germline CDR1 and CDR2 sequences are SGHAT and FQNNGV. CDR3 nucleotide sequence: TGTGCCAGCAGCCCCGGACAGGGCTATGGCTACACCTTC. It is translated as CASSPGQGYGYTF.

The DNA for the CDR3 is TGTGCCAGCAGTTACTCGATAGTCACTGAAGCTTTCTTT. Translation gives CASSYSIVTEAFF. The chain links TRBV6-5 to TRBJ1-1; D unclear. Germline V gene sequence: CDR1 MNHEY, CDR2 SVGAGI. The CDR3 is made up of 13 amino acids. Deletions cut 0 bases from V and 4 bases from J, with 6 bases between.

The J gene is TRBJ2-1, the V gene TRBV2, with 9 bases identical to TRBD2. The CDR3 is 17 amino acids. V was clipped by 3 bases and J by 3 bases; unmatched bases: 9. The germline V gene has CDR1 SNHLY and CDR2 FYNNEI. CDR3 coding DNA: TGTGCCAGCAGTGATCACCTTAGCGGGAGTGACTACAATGAGCAGTTCTTC. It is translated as CASSDHLSGSDYNEQFF. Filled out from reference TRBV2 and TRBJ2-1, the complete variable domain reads EPEVTQTPSHQVTQMGQEVILRCVPISNHLYFYWYRQILGQKVEFLVSFYNNEISEKSEIFDDQFSVERPDGSNFTLKIRSTKLEDSAMYFCASSDHLSGSDYNEQFFGPGTRLTVL.

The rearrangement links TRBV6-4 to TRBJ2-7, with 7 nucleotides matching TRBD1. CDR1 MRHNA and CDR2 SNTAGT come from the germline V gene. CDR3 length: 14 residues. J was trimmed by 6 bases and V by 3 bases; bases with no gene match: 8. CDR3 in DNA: TGTGCCAGCAGTGAGAAAGGGGGCAACGGCGAGCAGTACTTC. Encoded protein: CASSEKGGNGEQYF.

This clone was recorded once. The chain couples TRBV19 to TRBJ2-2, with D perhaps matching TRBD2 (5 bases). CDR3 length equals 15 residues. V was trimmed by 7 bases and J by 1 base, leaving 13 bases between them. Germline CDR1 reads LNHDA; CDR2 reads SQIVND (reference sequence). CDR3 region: CASKYSGMNTGELFF. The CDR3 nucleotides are TGTGCCAGTAAATACTCGGGGATGAACACCGGGGAGCTGTTTTTT. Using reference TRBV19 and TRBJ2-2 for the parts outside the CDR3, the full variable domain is DGGITQSPKYLFRKEGQNVTLSCEQNLNHDAMYWYRQDPGQGLRLIYYSQIVNDFQKGDIAEGYSVSREKKESFPLTVTSAQKNPTAFYLCASKYSGMNTGELFFGEGSRLTVL.

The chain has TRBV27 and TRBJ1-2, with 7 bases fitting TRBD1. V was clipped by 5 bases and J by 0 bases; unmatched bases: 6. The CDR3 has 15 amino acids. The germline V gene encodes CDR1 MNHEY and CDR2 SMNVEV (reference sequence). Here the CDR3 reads CASSQLGQTNYGYTF. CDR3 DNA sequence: TGTGCCAGCAGTCAATTGGGACAGACTAACTATGGCTACACCTTC.

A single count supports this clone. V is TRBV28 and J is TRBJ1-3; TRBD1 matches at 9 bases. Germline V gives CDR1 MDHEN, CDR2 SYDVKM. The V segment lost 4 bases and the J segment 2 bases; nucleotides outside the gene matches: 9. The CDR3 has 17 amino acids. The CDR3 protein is CASSSNPGTGTGNTIYF. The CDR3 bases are TGTGCCAGCAGTTCAAACCCCGGGACAGGGACTGGAAACACCATATATTTT.

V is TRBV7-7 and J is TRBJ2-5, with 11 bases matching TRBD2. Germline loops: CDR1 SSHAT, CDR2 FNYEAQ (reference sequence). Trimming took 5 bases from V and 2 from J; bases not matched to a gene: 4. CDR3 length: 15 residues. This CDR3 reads CASSARLAGQETQYF. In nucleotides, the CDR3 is TGTGCCAGCAGCGCACGACTAGCGGGACAAGAGACCCAGTACTTC. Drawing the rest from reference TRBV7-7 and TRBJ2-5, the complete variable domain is GAGVSQSPRYKVTKRGQDVTLRCDPISSHATLYWYQQALGQGPEFLTYFNYEAQPDKSGLPSDRFSAERPEGSISTLTIQRTEQRDSAMYRCASSARLAGQETQYFGPGTRLLVL.

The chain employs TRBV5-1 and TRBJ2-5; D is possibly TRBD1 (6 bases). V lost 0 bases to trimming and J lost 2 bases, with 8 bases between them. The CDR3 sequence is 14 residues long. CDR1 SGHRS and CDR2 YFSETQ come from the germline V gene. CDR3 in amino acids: CASSLATGQETQYF. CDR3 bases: TGCGCCAGCAGCTTGGCCACAGGGCAAGAGACCCAGTACTTC.

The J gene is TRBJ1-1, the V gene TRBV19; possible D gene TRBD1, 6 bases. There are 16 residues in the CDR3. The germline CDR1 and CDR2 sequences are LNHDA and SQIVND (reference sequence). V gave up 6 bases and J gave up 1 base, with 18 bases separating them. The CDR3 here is CASRIGGTGPNTEAFF. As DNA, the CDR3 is TGTGCCAGTAGAATTGGGGGAACAGGGCCGAACACTGAAGCTTTCTTT.

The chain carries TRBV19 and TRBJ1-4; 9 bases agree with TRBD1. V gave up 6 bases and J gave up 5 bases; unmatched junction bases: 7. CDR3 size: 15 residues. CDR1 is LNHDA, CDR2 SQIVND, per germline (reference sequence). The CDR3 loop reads CASSPDRGANEKLFF. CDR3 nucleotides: TGTGCCAGTAGCCCGGACAGGGGCGCGAATGAAAAACTGTTTTTT.

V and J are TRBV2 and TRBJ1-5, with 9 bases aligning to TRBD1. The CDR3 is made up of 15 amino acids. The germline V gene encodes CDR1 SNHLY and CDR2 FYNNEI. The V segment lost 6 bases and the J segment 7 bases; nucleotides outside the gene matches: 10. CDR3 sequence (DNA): TGTGCCAGCAGCACCGGGACAGGGTTTCACCAGCCCCAGCATTTT. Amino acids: CASSTGTGFHQPQHF. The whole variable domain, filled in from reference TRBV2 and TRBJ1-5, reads EPEVTQTPSHQVTQMGQEVILRCVPISNHLYFYWYRQILGQKVEFLVSFYNNEISEKSEIFDDQFSVERPDGSNFTLKIRSTKLEDSAMYFCASSTGTGFHQPQHFGDGTRLSIL.

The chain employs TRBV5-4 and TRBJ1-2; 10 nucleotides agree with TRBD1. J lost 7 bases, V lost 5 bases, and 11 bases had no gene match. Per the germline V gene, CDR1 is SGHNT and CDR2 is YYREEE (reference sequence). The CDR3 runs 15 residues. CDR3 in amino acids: CASRRPGTGESGYTF. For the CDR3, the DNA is TGTGCCAGCAGGCGCCCCGGGACAGGGGAATCTGGCTACACCTTC.

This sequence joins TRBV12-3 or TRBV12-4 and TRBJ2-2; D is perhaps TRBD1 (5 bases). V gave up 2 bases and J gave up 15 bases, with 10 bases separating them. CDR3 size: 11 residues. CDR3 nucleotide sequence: TGTGCCAGCAGTTTACAGGGTCGGATGTTTTTT. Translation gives CASSLQGRMFF.

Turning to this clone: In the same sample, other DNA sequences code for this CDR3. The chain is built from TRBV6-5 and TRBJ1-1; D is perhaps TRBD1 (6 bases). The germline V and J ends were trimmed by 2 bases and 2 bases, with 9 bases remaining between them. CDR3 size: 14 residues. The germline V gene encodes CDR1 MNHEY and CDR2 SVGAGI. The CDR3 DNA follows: TGTGCCAGCAGTTACGGGGGCCCCAACACTGAAGCTTTCTTT. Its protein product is CASSYGGPNTEAFF.

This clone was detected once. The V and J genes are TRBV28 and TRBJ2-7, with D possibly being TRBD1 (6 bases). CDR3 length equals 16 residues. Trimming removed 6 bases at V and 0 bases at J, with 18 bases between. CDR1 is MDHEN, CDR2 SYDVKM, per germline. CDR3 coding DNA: TGTGCCAGCAGAAACCGGGACAAAATATCCTCCTACGAGCAGTACTTC. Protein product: CASRNRDKISSYEQYF.

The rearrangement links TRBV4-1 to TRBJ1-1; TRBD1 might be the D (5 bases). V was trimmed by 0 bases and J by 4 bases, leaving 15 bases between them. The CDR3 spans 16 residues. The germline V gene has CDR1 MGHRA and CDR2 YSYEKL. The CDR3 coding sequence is TGCGCCAGCAGCCAAGATCTCCCGGGGGTGGGCACTGAAGCTTTCTTT. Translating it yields CASSQDLPGVGTEAFF.

The CDR3 DNA is TGCGCCAGCAGCCAAGGACGAACAGGGTTTCACACTGAAGCTTTCTTT. It is translated as CASSQGRTGFHTEAFF. The chain couples TRBV4-1 to TRBJ1-1; possible D gene TRBD1, 6 bases. CDR3 length: 16 amino acids. V gave up 1 base and J gave up 3 bases, with 15 bases separating them. Germline V gene lookup returns CDR1 MGHRA and CDR2 YSYEKL.

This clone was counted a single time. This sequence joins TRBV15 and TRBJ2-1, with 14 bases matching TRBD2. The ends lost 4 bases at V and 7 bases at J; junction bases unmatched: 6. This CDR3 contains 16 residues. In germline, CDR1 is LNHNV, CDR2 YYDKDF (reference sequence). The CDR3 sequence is CATSIPGTSGSNEQFF. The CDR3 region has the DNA TGTGCCACCAGCATTCCCGGGACTAGCGGGAGTAATGAGCAGTTCTTC.

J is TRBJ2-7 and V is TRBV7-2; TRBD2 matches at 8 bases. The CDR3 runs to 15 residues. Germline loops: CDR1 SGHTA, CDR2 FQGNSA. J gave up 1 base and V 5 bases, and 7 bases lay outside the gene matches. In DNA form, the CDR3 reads TGTGCCAGCAGCCAAGGGACTAGTTCTTCCTACGAGCAGTACTTC. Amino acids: CASSQGTSSSYEQYF.

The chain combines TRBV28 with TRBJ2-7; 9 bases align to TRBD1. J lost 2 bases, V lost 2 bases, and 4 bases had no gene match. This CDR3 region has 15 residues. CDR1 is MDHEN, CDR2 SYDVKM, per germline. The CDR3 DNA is TGTGCCAGCAGTTTAGCCGGGACAGGGACCTACGAGCAGTACTTC. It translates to CASSLAGTGTYEQYF.

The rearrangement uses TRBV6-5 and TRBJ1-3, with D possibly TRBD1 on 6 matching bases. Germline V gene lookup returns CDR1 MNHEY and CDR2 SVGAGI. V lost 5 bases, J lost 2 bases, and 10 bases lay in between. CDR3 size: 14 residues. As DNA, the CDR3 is TGTGCCAGCAGTCTCAGGGGAACTGGAAACACCATATATTTT. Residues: CASSLRGTGNTIYF.

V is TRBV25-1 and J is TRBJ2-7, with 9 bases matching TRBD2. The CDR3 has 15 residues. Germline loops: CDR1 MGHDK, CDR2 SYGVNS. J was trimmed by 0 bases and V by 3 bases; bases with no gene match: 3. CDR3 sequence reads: CASSDGLASSYEQYF. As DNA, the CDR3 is TGTGCCAGCAGTGACGGACTAGCGTCCTCCTACGAGCAGTACTTC.

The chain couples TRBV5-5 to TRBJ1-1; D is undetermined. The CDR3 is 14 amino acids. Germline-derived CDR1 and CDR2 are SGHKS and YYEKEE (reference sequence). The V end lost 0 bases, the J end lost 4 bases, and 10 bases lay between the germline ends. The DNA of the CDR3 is TGTGCCAGCAGCTTGGTTGTGGAGCTCACTGAAGCTTTCTTT. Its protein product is CASSLVVELTEAFF.

The CDR3 region has the DNA TGCGCCAGCAAATTCGGTTCAAACGGGGAGCTGTTTTTT. It translates to CASKFGSNGELFF. The genes are TRBV5-1 and TRBJ2-2; unclear D gene. The CDR3 loop spans 13 amino acids. Trimming cost V 6 bases and J 7 bases, with 13 bases left between them. In germline, CDR1 is SGHRS, CDR2 YFSETQ.

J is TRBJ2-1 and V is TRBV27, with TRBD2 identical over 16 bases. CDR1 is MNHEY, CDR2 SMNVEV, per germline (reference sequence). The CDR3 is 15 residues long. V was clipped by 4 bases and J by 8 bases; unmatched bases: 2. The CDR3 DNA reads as TGTGCCAGCAGTTATGGGACTAGCGGGGGGGATGAGCAGTTCTTC. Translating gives CASSYGTSGGDEQFF.

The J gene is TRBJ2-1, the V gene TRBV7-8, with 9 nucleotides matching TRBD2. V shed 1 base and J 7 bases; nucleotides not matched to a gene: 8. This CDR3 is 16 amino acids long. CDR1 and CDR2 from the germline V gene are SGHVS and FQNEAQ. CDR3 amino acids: CASSLVGSGSRNEQFF. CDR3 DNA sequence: TGTGCCAGCAGCTTAGTAGGTAGCGGGAGTCGTAATGAGCAGTTCTTC.

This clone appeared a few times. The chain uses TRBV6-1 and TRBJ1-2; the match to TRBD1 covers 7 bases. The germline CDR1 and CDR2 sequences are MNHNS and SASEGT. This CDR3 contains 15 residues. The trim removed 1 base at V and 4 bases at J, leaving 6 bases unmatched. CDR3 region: CASSEDLRGVYGYTF. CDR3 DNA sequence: TGTGCCAGCAGTGAAGACCTCAGGGGGGTCTATGGCTACACCTTC.

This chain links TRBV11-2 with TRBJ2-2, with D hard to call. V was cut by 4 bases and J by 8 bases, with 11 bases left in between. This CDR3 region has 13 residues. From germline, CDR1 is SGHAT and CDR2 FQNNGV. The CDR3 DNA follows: TGTGCCAGCAGCTCGACTGGTAGGGGGGAGCTGTTTTTT. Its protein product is CASSSTGRGELFF. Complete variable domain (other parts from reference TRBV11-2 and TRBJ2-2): EAGVAQSPRYKIIEKRQSVAFWCNPISGHATLYWYQQILGQGPKLLIQFQNNGVVDDSQLPKDRFSAERLKGVDSTLKIQPAKLEDSAVYLCASSSTGRGELFFGEGSRLTVL.